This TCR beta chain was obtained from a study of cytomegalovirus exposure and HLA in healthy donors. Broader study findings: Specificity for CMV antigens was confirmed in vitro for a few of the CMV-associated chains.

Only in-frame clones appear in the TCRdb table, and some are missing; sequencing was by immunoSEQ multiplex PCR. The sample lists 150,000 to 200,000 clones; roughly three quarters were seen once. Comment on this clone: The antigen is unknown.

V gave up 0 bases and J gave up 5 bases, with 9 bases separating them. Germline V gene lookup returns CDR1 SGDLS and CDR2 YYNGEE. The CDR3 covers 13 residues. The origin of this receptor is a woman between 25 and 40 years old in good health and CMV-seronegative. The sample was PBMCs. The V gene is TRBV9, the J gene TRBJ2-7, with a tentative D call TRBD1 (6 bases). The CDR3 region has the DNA TGTGCCAGCAGCGTAGAGACAGGAGACGAGCAGTACTTC. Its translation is CASSVETGDEQYF.